These T cell receptor beta chains were read from a single sample in a study of identical twins. TCRdb re-called the 5' RACE reads with MiXCR, one entry per CDR3 protein. In the table there are more than 1.5 million distinct CDR3 sequences, around 29% of which are singletons. The sequencing input was cord blood. These TCRs come from a newborn girl in good health. The conserved cysteine and the conserved F or W are not part of the CDR3 here. Fields, in order: CDR3 protein, V gene.

cdr3_aa: ASSLIGQLLH; v_call: TRBV5-1
cdr3_aa: ASSQVRNNGGGTLKNIQY; v_call: TRBV4-1
cdr3_aa: ASSPTRSEQF; v_call: TRBV6-5
cdr3_aa: ASSPPLRERVYEQY; v_call: TRBV14
cdr3_aa: ASSYTSGGTDTQY; v_call: TRBV7-2
cdr3_aa: SARDLSGGSYNEQY; v_call: TRBV20-1
cdr3_aa: ASSIGLGKNEQF; v_call: TRBV19
cdr3_aa: ATSLGGGNEQY; v_call: TRBV10-3
cdr3_aa: ASSQRGAGNERF; v_call: TRBV4-2
cdr3_aa: ARSLDYAYEQY; v_call: TRBV7-6
cdr3_aa: ASSVVASGSYNEQF; v_call: TRBV9
cdr3_aa: SGISGAYEQY; v_call: TRBV20-1
cdr3_aa: ASSPGQKYGYT; v_call: TRBV5-1
cdr3_aa: ASSFLPGLAGIYNEQF; v_call: TRBV4-1
cdr3_aa: ASSGTSALEQF; v_call: TRBV12-3/TRBV12-4
cdr3_aa: ASSLGGGGGPTQY; v_call: TRBV7-2